A selection of T cell receptor beta chains follows, all from one sample in a study of cytomegalovirus exposure and HLA in healthy donors. Clones were read by immunoSEQ multiplex PCR, and TCRdb kept only the in-frame ones, dropping some. Seen here are tens of thousands of clones, approximately 94% observed once, and the top ten hold around 1.1%. Sequenced input: PBMCs. The receptors shown here come from a man younger than 30 in good health and CMV-seronegative. The CDR3 runs from the conserved cysteine through the conserved F or W. The order of the fields is V gene, J gene, clone size, D gene, CDR3 protein, CDR3 DNA. D genes are given only for firm matches. Expanded clones are given a class, and other clones once, few, many or no size at all.

>TRBV7-2|TRBJ2-7|NA|TRBD1
CASRSHTGTGGNEQYF
TGTGCCAGCAGATCGCACACCGGGACAGGGGGCAACGAGCAGTACTTC
>TRBV9|TRBJ2-7|once|NA
CASSEDQGSYEQYF
TGTGCCAGCAGTGAGGACCAGGGATCCTACGAGCAGTACTTC
>TRBV14|TRBJ1-1|NA|NA
CASSLESANEAFF
TGTGCCAGCAGCTTAGAATCAGCGAATGAAGCTTTCTTT
>TRBV19|TRBJ1-5|NA|NA
CASSIDLHDRRSNQPQHF
TGTGCCAGTAGTATAGATCTCCATGACAGACGTAGCAATCAGCCCCAGCATTTT
>TRBV4-1|TRBJ2-7|NA|NA
CASSQDGVPAGEQYF
TGCGCCAGCAGCCAAGATGGGGTCCCGGCGGGCGAGCAGTACTTC
>TRBV27|TRBJ2-1|few|NA
CASSFTADSSYNEQFF
TGTGCCAGCAGTTTCACAGCGGACAGCTCCTACAATGAGCAGTTCTTC
>TRBV6-9|TRBJ2-1|NA|TRBD1
CASSKSSGTVYNEQFF
TGTGCCAGCAGTAAATCTTCCGGGACAGTCTACAATGAGCAGTTCTTC
>TRBV4-1|TRBJ2-3|NA|NA
CASSQEPVPLTDTQYF
TGCGCCAGCAGCCAAGAACCCGTCCCACTCACAGATACGCAGTATTTT
>TRBV27|TRBJ2-1|NA|NA
CASTLRGNGAYEQFF
TGTGCCAGCACCCTTCGGGGAAACGGAGCGTATGAGCAGTTCTTC
>TRBV29-1|TRBJ1-1|few|NA
CSVRGTEAFF
TGCAGCGTTAGGGGGACTGAAGCTTTCTTT
>TRBV14|TRBJ2-7|few|NA
CASSQETAVPRYF
TGTGCCAGCAGCCAAGAGACGGCGGTCCCCCGGTACTTC
>TRBV9|TRBJ1-2|NA|NA
CASSVGGHYGYTF
TGTGCCAGCAGCGTAGGCGGCCACTATGGCTACACCTTC
>TRBV19|TRBJ2-5|NA|NA
CASSPRSTFETQYF
TGTGCCAGTAGCCCTAGGAGTACTTTTGAGACCCAGTACTTC
>TRBV5-4|TRBJ2-3|NA|TRBD2
CASSDGLAGGPSTLRDTQYF
TGTGCCAGCAGCGACGGACTAGCGGGAGGGCCCTCGACGTTGAGAGATACGCAGTATTTT
>TRBV7-2|TRBJ2-7|NA|NA
CASSLVGRQSYEQYF
TGTGCCAGCAGCTTAGTTGGGCGTCAATCCTACGAGCAGTACTTC
>TRBV2|TRBJ2-1|NA|TRBD2
CASSTGLAAYNEQFF
TGTGCCAGCAGTACGGGACTAGCGGCCTACAATGAGCAGTTCTTC
>TRBV5-6|TRBJ2-7|once|TRBD2
CASSLDGAVSGRYEQYF
TGTGCCAGCAGCTTGGATGGGGCTGTTAGCGGGAGATACGAGCAGTACTTC
>TRBV5-6|TRBJ2-3|NA|NA
CASTVQRASVTQYF
TGTGCCAGCACCGTCCAGCGGGCTTCGGTTACGCAGTATTTT
>TRBV19|TRBJ1-5|NA|NA
CASSMEVLGQPQHF
TGTGCCAGTAGTATGGAGGTCCTAGGGCAGCCCCAGCATTTT
>TRBV5-1|TRBJ2-1|NA|TRBD2
CASSWPRKGGSANEQFF
TGCGCCAGCAGCTGGCCCCGAAAGGGCGGGAGTGCTAATGAGCAGTTCTTC
>TRBV7-2|TRBJ2-7|NA|TRBD2
CASSFPAGIYEQYF
TGTGCCAGCAGCTTCCCAGCGGGAATATACGAGCAGTACTTC
>TRBV14|TRBJ2-7|NA|TRBD2
CASSELAGKSYEQYF
TGTGCCAGCAGCGAACTAGCGGGGAAATCCTACGAGCAGTACTTC
>TRBV5-1|TRBJ2-1|once|NA
CASSTGGINNEQFF
TGCGCCAGCAGCACTGGAGGGATTAATAATGAGCAGTTCTTC
>TRBV27|TRBJ1-1|NA|NA
CASSLSGLMNTEAFF
TGTGCCAGCAGTTTGTCAGGTCTAATGAACACTGAAGCTTTCTTT
>TRBV7-9|TRBJ2-1|NA|TRBD2
CASSPGTSGYNEQFF
TGTGCCAGCAGCCCGGGGACTAGCGGCTACAATGAGCAGTTCTTC
>TRBV5-1|TRBJ2-5|NA|NA
CASSLDSQETQYF
TGCGCCAGCAGCCTCGACAGCCAAGAGACCCAGTACTTC
>TRBV7-3|TRBJ2-6|NA|NA
CASSSATGYTGANVLTF
TGTGCCAGCAGTTCGGCCACAGGGTATACTGGGGCCAACGTCCTGACTTTC
>TRBV7-2|TRBJ2-7|NA|TRBD1
CASSQGQGAIDEQYF
TGTGCCAGCAGCCAGGGACAGGGGGCGATAGACGAGCAGTACTTC
>TRBV10-1|TRBJ2-2|NA|TRBD2
CASSESSGRACTGELFF
TGCGCCAGCAGTGAGAGTAGCGGGAGGGCCTGCACCGGGGAGCTGTTTTTT
>TRBV6-1|TRBJ1-4|NA|TRBD1
CASRKQGGDNEKLFF
TGTGCCAGTAGGAAACAGGGGGGAGATAATGAAAAACTGTTTTTT
>TRBV4-3|TRBJ2-7|NA|NA
CASSQRDSSPSYEQYF
TGCGCCAGCAGCCAGAGAGACAGCTCCCCCTCCTACGAGCAGTACTTC
>TRBV27|TRBJ2-1|NA|TRBD2
CASSSFRTSSYNEQFF
TGTGCCAGCAGTTCATTCCGGACTAGCTCCTACAATGAGCAGTTCTTC
>TRBV4-1|TRBJ1-1|NA|NA
CASSQGGPSAIFF
TGCGCCAGCAGCCAAGGTGGGCCATCGGCGATATTCTTT
>TRBV23-1|TRBJ2-5|NA|NA
CASSPGAQYF
TGCGCCAGCAGTCCCGGGGCCCAGTACTTC
>TRBV29-1|TRBJ2-2|NA|TRBD2
CSVETSGRGGTGELFF
TGCAGCGTTGAGACTAGCGGGAGGGGTGGTACCGGGGAGCTGTTTTTT
>TRBV7-2|TRBJ1-4|NA|TRBD1
CASTEGQGGNEKLFF
TGTGCCAGCACCGAAGGACAGGGGGGGAATGAAAAACTGTTTTTT
>TRBV7-2|TRBJ2-3|NA|NA
CASSASGTSFTDTQYF
TGTGCCAGCAGCGCTTCTGGGACATCCTTCACAGATACGCAGTATTTT